This T cell receptor (beta chain) is from a study of OX40 agonist ivuxolimab in advanced cancers. About the study: Patients were dosed intravenously with ivuxolimab at 0.01 to 10 mg/kg every 2 weeks. Patients with hepatocellular carcinoma, melanoma, renal cell or head and neck cancer made up the dose-escalation patients. Two patients with cutaneous melanoma and one with hepatocellular carcinoma, three in total, showed partial responses.

Study-wide results and limits: Mean expanded clone counts were higher in CD8+ than CD4+ T cells.

This CDR3 comprises 12 residues. Germline V CDR1 and CDR2: SGHNT, YYREEE (reference sequence). V was cut by 2 bases and J by 4 bases, with 7 bases left in between. Produced via immunoSEQ multiplex PCR; TCRdb's table is partial and in-frame only. The sample carries tens of thousands of clones, more than 80% recorded once. Comment on this clone: Its specificity is unknown.

The chain links TRBV5-4 to TRBJ2-7, with D uncertain. The input for sequencing was CD4+ or CD8+ T cells sorted from blood, taken in a trial of the OX40 agonist ivuxolimab. The TCR comes from an adult with an advanced solid tumor such as melanoma, head and neck, liver or kidney cancer. CDR3 sequence (DNA): TGTGCCAGCAGCTTCGACCGGTACGAGCAGTACTTC. Translated, it gives CASSFDRYEQYF.